One sample yielded the 25 T cell receptor beta chains listed below, sequenced in a study of T cell clonality in common variable immunodeficiency. The method was immunoSEQ multiplex PCR; TCRdb's version includes in-frame clones alone and lacks a portion of them. This repertoire holds tens of thousands of clones, and none appear only once. Sequencing used peripheral blood mononuclear cells. These receptors were collected from a person aged 18 to 69 in good health.

This clone was detected ten times or more. The read falls 3 residues short of the CDR3 end, and the missing part is taken from the germline J gene. This chain links TRBV7-9 with TRBJ1-1; D is possibly TRBD1 (5 bases). From germline, CDR1 is SEHNR and CDR2 FQNEAQ (reference sequence). Trimming removed 5 bases from V and 0 bases from J, with 10 bases in between. The CDR3 spans 14 residues. This CDR3 is CASSRQLMNTEAFF. Incomplete CDR3 DNA: TGTGCCAGCAGCCGACAGCTAATGAACACTGAA.

This clone was counted at least ten times. From the germline J gene comes the end of the CDR3, since the read stops 3 residues before it. The J gene is TRBJ2-7, the V gene TRBV6-2 or TRBV6-3; D gene uncertain. V shed 5 bases and J shed 2 bases, with 16 bases lying between them. CDR3 length: 15 amino acids. Germline V gene data show CDR1 as MNHEY and CDR2 as SVGEGT. The sequenced CDR3 bases are TGTGCCAGCAGTAGCCCTGAATACAGCCCCTACGAG. As protein: CASSSPEYSPYE. In full, the CDR3 is CASSSPEYSPYEQYF.

This clone has a handful of counts. The read terminates 3 residues ahead of where the CDR3 ends, so the germline J gene completes it. The chain is built from TRBV7-9 and TRBJ2-1; 8 bases align to TRBD2. This CDR3 is 15 amino acids long. CDR1 and CDR2 (germline): SEHNR, FQNEAQ (reference sequence). Unmatched junction bases numbered 5, after V lost 1 base and J lost 6 bases. The CDR3 sequence is CASSLDSAGGNEQFF. The part of the CDR3 DNA that was read is TGTGCCAGCAGCTTAGATAGCGCGGGAGGCAATGAG.

This clone was detected a few times. The read comes to an end 3 residues before the CDR3 does, leaving the germline J gene to fill in the end. This chain uses TRBV18 with TRBJ2-7; D is possibly TRBD1 (5 bases). The CDR3 extends over 14 amino acids. Germline CDR1 and CDR2: KGHSH and LQKENI. V was clipped by 3 bases and J by 3 bases, with 12 bases between them. The CDR3 sequence: CASSPRQGYYEQYF. The covered CDR3 bases are TGTGCCAGCTCACCTCGGCAGGGATACTACGAG. The entire variable domain, with the rest obtained from reference TRBV18 and TRBJ2-7, is as follows: NAGVMQNPRHLVRRRGQEARLRCSPMKGHSHVYWYRQLPEEGLKFMVYLQKENIIDESGMPKERFSAEFPKEGPSILRIQQVVRGDSAAYFCASSPRQGYYEQYFGPGTRLTVT.

At least ten counts were recorded for this clone. The missing CDR3 end, 3 residues past where the read stops, is filled in from the germline J gene. This sequence joins TRBV19 and TRBJ2-1; D remains ambiguous. Germline V gives CDR1 LNHDA, CDR2 SQIVND (reference sequence). The length of the CDR3 is 11 residues. The V and J ends lost 10 bases and 7 bases respectively, with 11 bases between them. CDR3 DNA (partial): TGTGCCACCGCCCGCGCGAATGAG. Its protein is CATARANE. The CDR3 reads in full as CATARANEQFF. Based on the CDR3 plus reference TRBV19 and TRBJ2-1, the full variable domain is DGGITQSPKYLFRKEGQNVTLSCEQNLNHDAMYWYRQDPGQGLRLIYYSQIVNDFQKGDIAEGYSVSREKKESFPLTVTSAQKNPTAFYLCATARANEQFFGPGTRLTVL.

Regarding this clone: A clone one base away is much larger, so this may be a read error. The read ends 3 residues shy of where the CDR3 ends; the end is completed using the germline J gene. This chain connects TRBV7-6 to TRBJ2-5; TRBD2 matches 7 bases. The CDR3 has 13 residues. The V gene's germline CDR1 is SGHVS and CDR2 FNYEAQ. J was trimmed by 5 bases and V by 2 bases; bases with no gene match: 2. The CDR3 protein is CASSLLGGETQYF. The CDR3 DNA, read in part, is TGTGCCAGCAGCTTACTGGGGGGGGAGACC.

This clone was counted many times. The read ends 3 residues before the CDR3 terminus; that terminus is restored from the germline J gene. The V call is TRBV5-4, the J call TRBJ1-1; perhaps TRBD1 as D (5 bases). Trimming removed 4 bases at V and 0 bases at J, with 10 bases between. There are 14 residues in the CDR3. CDR1 is SGHNT and CDR2 is YYREEE in the germline V gene (reference sequence). The DNA read from the CDR3 is TGTGCCAGCAGCGTACGGGGGATGAACACTGAA. Amino acids: CASSVRGMNTE. The full CDR3 reads CASSVRGMNTEAFF.

This clone appeared many times. The read halts 3 residues ahead of the CDR3 end, with the missing end drawn from the germline J gene. J is TRBJ1-4 and V is TRBV7-2; 7 nucleotides line up with TRBD1. V was pared by 5 bases and J by 7 bases, with 10 bases of the junction left unmatched. The germline gives CDR1 SGHTA, CDR2 FQGNSA. This CDR3 is built from 15 residues. The CDR3 bases that were read are TGTGCCAGCAGCACAAGGGACAGACCATCTGAAAAA. It encodes CASSTRDRPSEK. The entire CDR3 sequence reads CASSTRDRPSEKLFF.

This clone was seen ten or more times. The CDR3 goes on 3 residues after the read ends, and that part is filled in from the germline J gene. The chain recombines TRBV7-6 with TRBJ2-1; TRBD2 aligns across 9 bases. Trimming removed 1 base from V and 5 bases from J; junction bases left unmatched: 6. The CDR3 is 16 residues long. Germline V gene data show CDR1 as SGHVS and CDR2 as FNYEAQ. CDR3 protein: CASSLGSGTSNNEQFF. CDR3 DNA, as far as it was read: TGTGCCAGCAGCTTAGGATCCGGGACTAGCAACAATGAG.

This clone has a count of ten or more. The CDR3 is cut off 3 residues early in the read; its end comes from the germline J gene. The chain is built from TRBV24-1 and TRBJ2-5, with TRBD1 identical over 10 bases. The length of the CDR3 is 15 residues. Per germline, CDR1 KGHDR and CDR2 SFDVKD. The V gene end was trimmed by 2 bases and the J gene end by 7 bases; junction bases not matched to a gene: 6. The sequenced part of the CDR3 DNA is TGTGCCACCAGTGATTCGACAGGGGGCCAGAGGACC. Translated: CATSDSTGGQRT. The entire CDR3 sequence reads CATSDSTGGQRTQYF.

This clone was found a few times. The CDR3 goes on 3 residues after the read ends, and that part is filled in from the germline J gene. The chain employs TRBV29-1 and TRBJ2-1; D might be TRBD2 (6 bases). Germline lookup yields CDR1 SQVTM and CDR2 ANQGSEA. This CDR3 spans 13 amino acids. V lost 7 bases and J 2 bases, leaving 12 bases between the germline ends. The DNA read from the CDR3 is TGCAGCGACCGGGGGAGCGCCTACAATGAG. This translates into CSDRGSAYNE. The whole CDR3 protein is CSDRGSAYNEQFF.

This clone was found many times. The read halts 3 residues ahead of the CDR3 end, with the missing end drawn from the germline J gene. The chain employs TRBV7-7 and TRBJ2-5; D remains ambiguous. Germline CDR1 SSHAT, CDR2 FNYEAQ (reference sequence). The CDR3 extends over 13 amino acids. Trimming took off 1 base at V and 4 bases at J, with 7 bases between the two ends. The CDR3 sequence: CASSLGAGETQYF. The sequenced CDR3 bases are TGTGCCAGCAGCTTAGGAGCAGGAGAGACC.

This clone was seen repeatedly, ten times or more. The CDR3 is cut off 3 residues early in the read; its end comes from the germline J gene. The gene calls are TRBV2 and TRBJ2-1, with 9 bases identical to TRBD2. CDR1 and CDR2 (germline): SNHLY, FYNNEI. The CDR3 is 17 amino acids. V was pared by 7 bases and J by 7 bases, with 17 bases of the junction left unmatched. CDR3 region: CASTPGRWREGWNEQFF. The covered CDR3 bases are TGTGCCAGCACTCCTGGGCGGTGGCGGGAGGGCTGGAATGAG.

This clone was found many times. The read ends 3 residues shy of where the CDR3 ends; the end is completed using the germline J gene. J is TRBJ1-1 and V is TRBV5-1; maybe TRBD1 (6 bases). Germline CDR1 reads SGHRS; CDR2 reads YFSETQ. This CDR3 is built from 13 residues. The V end lost 5 bases, the J end lost 1 base, and 9 bases lay between the germline ends. The CDR3 reads CASRIQGNTEAFF. CDR3 DNA (partial): TGCGCCAGCAGAATACAGGGGAACACTGAA.

This clone was seen many times. Sequencing ends 3 residues short of the CDR3 end; the germline J gene provides the rest. The sample carries other DNA sequences with the same CDR3. The chain has TRBV20-1 and TRBJ2-7; no firm D call. Trimming took off 0 bases at V and 4 bases at J, with 4 bases between the two ends. This CDR3 has 11 residues. Germline CDR1 reads DFQATT; CDR2 reads SNEGSKA (reference sequence). This CDR3 reads CSARELYEQYF. The covered CDR3 bases are TGCAGTGCTAGAGAGTTATACGAG.

This clone was recorded many times. With the read ending 3 residues before the CDR3 end, the germline J gene is used to fill in that end. The chain links TRBV7-3 to TRBJ2-5, with TRBD2 matching over 7 bases. V shed 1 base, J shed 5 bases, and the junction held 1 base outside the gene matches. The CDR3 covers 13 residues. Germline values: CDR1 SGHTA, CDR2 FQGTGA. CDR3 DNA (partial): TGTGCCAGCAGCTTAATGGGGGGGGAGACC. This encodes CASSLMGGET. The whole CDR3 sequence reads CASSLMGGETQYF.

With respect to this clone: The read is 3 residues too short to cover the CDR3 end, so that end is filled in from the germline J gene. This chain joins TRBV7-9 and TRBJ2-7, with D unresolved. Germline assignment: CDR1 SEHNR and CDR2 FQNEAQ (reference sequence). V was cut by 5 bases and J by 4 bases, with 12 bases left in between. This CDR3 is built from 13 residues. CDR3 region: CASSPQVGYEQYF. CDR3 DNA, as far as it was read: TGTGCCAGCAGCCCCCAGGTCGGATACGAG.

This clone was counted ten times or more. The CDR3 end is not reached by the read, which stops 3 residues before it; the germline J gene fills it in. The J gene is TRBJ1-6, the V gene TRBV19; 7 bases match TRBD1. V shed 6 bases, J shed 4 bases, and the junction held 6 bases outside the gene matches. Germline CDR1 LNHDA, CDR2 SQIVND (reference sequence). The CDR3 is 15 amino acids. CDR3 bases read: TGTGCCAGTAGAGTACAGGGGTCATATAATTCACCC. Its translation: CASRVQGSYNSP. The whole CDR3 reads CASRVQGSYNSPLHF.

This clone was recorded at least ten times. The read terminates 3 residues before the CDR3 end, so the remaining end is supplied by the germline J gene. This rearrangement joins TRBV5-5 to TRBJ2-7, with D tentatively TRBD1 (5 bases). The CDR3 has 14 amino acids. The germline V and J ends were trimmed by 5 bases and 0 bases, with 12 bases remaining between them. Looked up from germline, CDR1 is SGHKS and CDR2 is YYEKEE (reference sequence). The sequenced CDR3 bases are TGTGCCAGCAGTTACACAGGTAGCTCCTACGAG. Protein: CASSYTGSSYE. The whole CDR3 is CASSYTGSSYEQYF.

The table lists this clone with a few counts. Read sequence stops 3 residues before the CDR3 end, and the germline J gene provides the missing end. The chain is built from TRBV20-1 and TRBJ2-1; TRBD2 matches at 11 bases. This CDR3 comprises 14 residues. V shed 5 bases, J shed 7 bases, and the junction held 7 bases outside the gene matches. Germline lookup yields CDR1 DFQATT and CDR2 SNEGSKA (reference sequence). CDR3 in amino acids: CSASGTSGENEQFF. The CDR3 bases that were read are TGCAGTGCTTCCGGGACTAGCGGAGAAAATGAG.

This clone was seen at least ten times. The missing CDR3 end, 3 residues past where the read stops, is filled in from the germline J gene. The chain uses TRBV4-1 and TRBJ2-4, with a weak D call TRBD2 (5 bases). This CDR3 has 17 residues. V gave up 0 bases and J gave up 0 bases, with 12 bases separating them. CDR1 MGHRA and CDR2 YSYEKL come from the germline V gene. CDR3 residues: CASSQDYSELAKNIQYF. The sequenced CDR3 bases are TGCGCCAGCAGCCAAGATTATAGCGAGTTAGCCAAAAACATT.

This clone was observed at least ten times. The DNA ends 3 residues before the CDR3 does, and the rest of the CDR3 is filled in from the germline J gene. The chain joins TRBV20-1 to TRBJ2-5, with D uncertain. Deletions cut 6 bases from V and 5 bases from J, with 13 bases between. The CDR3 runs to 12 residues. CDR1 and CDR2 (germline): DFQATT, SNEGSKA (reference sequence). CDR3 DNA, as far as it was read: TGCAGTGCAATACCCCACCGGGAGACC. Its protein is CSAIPHRET. The entire CDR3 is CSAIPHRETQYF.

In this sample, this clone turned up many times. The CDR3 end is not reached by the read, which stops 3 residues before it; the germline J gene fills it in. The chain is built from TRBV12-5 and TRBJ2-1; TRBD1 matches at 12 bases. CDR3 length equals 16 residues. J gave up 3 bases and V 6 bases, and 6 bases lay outside the gene matches. Germline V gene data show CDR1 as LGHNT and CDR2 as FRNRAP. CDR3 bases read: TGTGCTAGTGGCCGGGGGACAGGGGGCGTCTACAATGAG. Translation: CASGRGTGGVYNE. From start to end, the CDR3 is CASGRGTGGVYNEQFF. The full variable domain, in which reference TRBV12-5 and TRBJ2-1 provide the parts outside the CDR3, is DARVTQTPRHKVTEMGQEVTMRCQPILGHNTVFWYRQTMMQGLELLAYFRNRAPLDDSGMPKDRFSAEMPDATLATLKIQPSEPRDSAVYFCASGRGTGGVYNEQFFGPGTRLTVL.

The sample holds many counts of this clone. The CDR3 protein is CASSYGTGDTIYF. The sequenced part of the CDR3 DNA is TGTGCCAGCAGCTACGGGACAGGGGACACC. The chain employs TRBV7-9 and TRBJ1-3; 10 bases are a match to TRBD1. Coverage ceases 3 residues before the CDR3 finishes, and the germline J gene fills in the end. The trim removed 4 bases at V and 8 bases at J, leaving 2 bases unmatched. CDR3 size: 13 residues. The germline CDR1 and CDR2 sequences are SEHNR and FQNEAQ (reference sequence).

This clone was seen at least ten times. The CDR3 bases that were read are TGTGCCAGCAGCCTGTCCCCAGGGTTAGGGAACACTGAA. This encodes CASSLSPGLGNTE. The full CDR3 is CASSLSPGLGNTEAFF. The chain couples TRBV12-3 or TRBV12-4 to TRBJ1-1; perhaps TRBD1 as D (5 bases). The read ends 3 residues early relative to the CDR3; the germline J gene fills the gap. The V end lost 6 bases, the J end lost 1 base, and 18 bases lay between the germline ends. The CDR3 contains 16 residues.